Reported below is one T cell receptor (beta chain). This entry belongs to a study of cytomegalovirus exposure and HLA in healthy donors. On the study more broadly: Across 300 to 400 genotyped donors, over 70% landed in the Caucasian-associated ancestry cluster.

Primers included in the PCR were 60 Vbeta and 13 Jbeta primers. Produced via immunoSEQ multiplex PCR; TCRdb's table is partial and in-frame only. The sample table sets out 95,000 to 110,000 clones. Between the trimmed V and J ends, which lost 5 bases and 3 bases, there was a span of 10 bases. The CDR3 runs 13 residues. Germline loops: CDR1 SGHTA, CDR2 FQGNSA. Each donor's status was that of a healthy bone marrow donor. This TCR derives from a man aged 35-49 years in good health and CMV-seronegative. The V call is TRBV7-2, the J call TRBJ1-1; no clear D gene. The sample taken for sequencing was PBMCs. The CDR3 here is CASSLNRDTEAFF. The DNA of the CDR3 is TGTGCCAGCAGCCTCAATCGGGACACTGAAGCTTTCTTT.